This T cell receptor (beta chain) was profiled in a study of T-cell memory formation after mild COVID-19. On the study more broadly: Clusters were largely donor specific.

The CDR3 loop spans 15 amino acids. CDR1 SGHDN and CDR2 FVKESK come from the germline V gene. Between the trimmed V and J ends, which lost 7 bases and 3 bases, there was a span of 16 bases. Findings and caveats of the study: The main location of contracting CD4+ clones was CM and EM, and that of contracting CD8+ clones was EMRA. Proof of SARS-CoV-2 specificity was absent for the second-wave clones that crested on day 37.

As concerns this clonotype: Its antigen remains unidentified.

TCRdb re-called the 5' RACE reads through MiXCR, storing one row per CDR3 protein. The sample carries approximately 98,000 distinct CDR3 sequences, 15% to 20% recorded once. The sequenced sample consisted of PBMCs or a T cell subset sorted from them (not recorded which). The clonotype comes from a man between 18 and 35 years old who had mild COVID-19 (a few samples of this study predate the infection). Cell type and time point are not known. The chain carries TRBV14 and TRBJ2-1; a possible D gene is TRBD2 (7 bases). In DNA, the CDR3 is TGTGCCAGCAACACCGGGGGGCCCAGCTACAATGAGCAGTTCTTC. It encodes CASNTGGPSYNEQFF.